The entry below describes one T cell receptor beta chain. The clone's antigen remains unknown. No per-base quality is available; no much larger clone lies one base away. Libraries were constructed by the immunoSEQ multiplex PCR assay. For the multiplex PCR, a mixture combining 60 forward primers for TCR Vbeta segments and 13 reverse primers for TCR Jbeta segments was used. A multiplex PCR assay on genomic DNA amplified the CDR3 region of rearranged TCR beta genes. The Illumina HiSeq System was used to sequence the amplified TCR beta libraries as 87-base-pair reads. Processing in the source paper ran as follows. In a later analysis, 77 million or so unique TCR beta chains were counted across the 500 to 850 repertoires, and roughly 11 million of these chains were shared by at least two donors. Raw reads were error-corrected and collapsed into unique sequences with a nearest-neighbor algorithm that merged closely related sequences to remove PCR and sequencing errors. To assign V, D and J gene segments, CDR3 sequences were aligned to IMGT reference sequences. For a sequence to be retained, a match of at least six nucleotides to both a V gene segment and a J gene segment was required. Rearrangements were called productive when the CDR3 lacked stop codons and stayed in frame with V and J; all others were non-productive. CDR3 was defined by IMGT convention, running from the second conserved V-encoded cysteine to the conserved J-encoded phenylalanine. Sequences without an unambiguous match to a single V gene segment were excluded from the earlier analysis of a few hundred of the donors. In an earlier analysis of about 590 of the donors, a V segment was called functional when productive rearrangements were above 56.7%, and segregating when the standard deviation between donors exceeded 5%. A statistical classification framework was built to diagnose cytomegalovirus status from the catalog of TCR beta chain sequences. In a later analysis, TCR nucleotide sequences were compared against IMGT/GENE-DB human TR gene sequences so that V and J genes could be assigned. The TCRdist pipeline was used in a later analysis to assign CDR3 sequences and most-parsimonious VDJ recombination scenarios. In a later analysis, each TCR beta chain was defined by its CDR3 amino acid sequence together with its V-gene family, and reads lacking a unique V-gene family were excluded. As a way to deal with suspected cross-contamination and a sequencing artifact, a later analysis dropped 450 to 700 nucleotide sequences that were highly shared and had low generation probability. For each public chain, a later analysis derived a clonal expansion index from normalized ranks of inferred template counts within each repertoire. In a later analysis, generation probabilities were computed using a VDJ recombination model fitted to out-of-frame rearrangements, and the results were checked against IGoR. A later analysis scored TCR-TCR, TCR-HLA and TCR-CMV co-occurrence with hypergeometric tests, applying a repertoire-size bias correction to TCR pairs. To estimate false discovery rates, a later analysis permuted the HLA or CMV assignments 20 times. In a later analysis, co-occurring TCRs were grouped using DBSCAN, with TCRdist sequence similarity added in when clustering inside HLA-allele-positive subsets. Repertoires with fewer than 30,000 or more than 120,000 public chains, plus five repertoires with anomalous nucleotide sharing, were excluded from co-occurrence clustering. In TCRdb, the immuneACCESS table is reduced to in-frame sequences with V and J assigned. These tables do not hold every clone; where another copy was compared, an unresolved V gene accounts for under half, and the others remain unexplained. That table is the source of V, J and clone size, and D and trimming were worked out from the DNA. The sample yields about 92,000 clones; approximately 70% were counted once. The leading ten clones occupy approximately 2.7% of the sample.

Trimming leaves V shorter by 1 base and J shorter by 3 bases, with the junction holding 4 bases beyond the gene matches. The germline V gene (reference sequence) gives CDR1 as PRHDT and CDR2 as FYEKMQ. From cysteine to phenylalanine, the CDR3 is 15 amino acids long. Only the CDR3 part of the read is kept: 45 bases, read in frame from the first base. In total, 500 to 700 healthy bone marrow donors made up the cohort. All cohort members were sampled while nominally healthy, although unrecorded immune exposures were likely present. The donor tested CMV seronegative and was one of the 352 seronegative cohort members. A peripheral blood sample was provided by each donor, and peripheral blood mononuclear cells were used for TCR beta sequencing. Genomic DNA was extracted from the blood cell samples with the Qiagen DNeasy Blood Extraction Kit. The data belong to a study of cytomegalovirus exposure and HLA in healthy donors (dated by TCRdb to the late 2010s). Notes on the research overall: An earlier analysis of 587 of the donors reported about 260 Gb of sequence data and 117 million unique TCR beta sequences obtained from around 170 million T cells. All discovery cohort repertoires had been generated using a single sequencing platform. A later genetic analysis took genome-wide SNP genotypes for about 65% of the roughly 670 donors and used that subset as a discovery cohort. Five DR-DQ haplotypes were treated as single units for association and clustering because of strong linkage in the cohort. Among the roughly 400 genotyped donors, around 81% belonged to the genetic ancestry cluster associated with self-reported Caucasian donors. To study patterns of TCR occurrence, a later analysis re-analyzed previously published TCR beta repertoires from around 670 donors and added high-resolution HLA genotyping. The number of donors typed differed by locus, with roughly 620-630 for A, B, C, DRB1 and DQB1, roughly 550 for DQA1, 606 for DPA1, and some 470 for DPB1. Rather than drawing on any new phenotypic data, the later analysis identified candidate immune exposures from TCR beta sequences and the way those sequences occurred across donors. Donor age, sex, ethnicity and CMV serostatus were compiled together with the repertoire data. In an earlier analysis of 587 of the donors, high-throughput TCR beta sequencing was used to judge whether each TCR beta V gene segment behaved as functional or pseudogenic. HLA typing covered class I and class II loci at four-digit resolution. The study profiled the T cell repertoires of 500 to 800 subjects by immunosequencing and related them to cytomegalovirus serostatus. Across roughly 420 genotyped donors of the cohort, an average of approximately 220,000 unique TCR beta nucleotide sequences per donor were sequenced, and around 20% of those sequences were non-productive. About 300 gigabases of sequencing data and 70 million to 100 million unique TCR sequences were included in an early release covering 500 to 750 HLA-typed donors. To predict cytomegalovirus infection status, the study brought together high-throughput TCR immunosequencing, statistical association of individual TCRs with disease status, and machine learning. A separate validation cohort of roughly 110 different subjects was used in addition to the roughly 620-subject first cohort. The aim of the study was to test whether cataloging public T cell receptors could identify signatures of past pathogen exposure. General study outcomes and caveats: Three of the identified cytomegalovirus-associated TCR beta chains were confirmed in vitro to be specific for cytomegalovirus antigens. Sequencing depth was assumed to be roughly uniform across donors in the presence/absence analyses, though that assumption may not hold. In the study, some 160 TCR beta chains were listed as associated with cytomegalovirus. For the cohort, immune exposure information was limited to CMV serostatus. According to a later genetic analysis, donors in an Asian-associated ancestry cluster had fewer N-insertions in productive TCRs than the roughly 700-donor mean. In an earlier analysis of approximately 600 of the donors, most TCR beta V segments were observed in productive rearrangements about 87% or about 30% of the time, broadly matching IMGT annotations. In a later analysis, HLA-associated TCR beta chains were found to be more clonally expanded and to have lower generation probabilities than equally common non-associated chains. Seventeen rarely observed V segments, including chromosome 9 orphons, were excluded from the earlier analysis of just under 600 of the donors because counts were too low. Cytomegalovirus status was reported to be diagnosed by the classifier with high specificity and sensitivity in both the original and validation cohorts. A further reported finding was that TCR beta sequences accurately predicted the HLA-A and HLA-B alleles for most subjects in the first cohort. According to a later analysis, parvovirus B19, influenza, CMV and Epstein-Barr virus appeared linked to several top co-occurrence clusters. A later analysis found that most CMV-associated TCR beta chains appeared HLA-restricted, with HLA associations seemingly driven largely by CMV exposure. A group of highly shared sequence variants was considered likely to be a technical artifact of the sequencing pipeline. A later genetic analysis associated a missense DCLRE1C variant with V-gene and J-gene trimming of TCR beta chains, and an independent cohort replicated the association. The authors suggested that the approach could potentially be extended to other disease states and immunological phenotypes. Because HLA typing was missing for some donors at each locus, association tests included only the typed subset. In a later analysis, the rate of TCR association differed among HLA loci, with DRB1 alleles having the most associated TCRs and HLA-C alleles having the fewest. Most TCR sequences were observed very rarely across donors, whereas some public TCRs were present in many individuals. Strong co-occurrence of HLA alleles, especially DR and DQ, made assigning TCR associations to individual alleles difficult. Linkage disequilibrium might explain the correlated functional status among segregating V segments, but an unknown experimental factor could not be ruled out. In this cohort, only TCR beta chains were sequenced, and detectable features were limited by the absence of alpha or paired-chain data. Because the 87-base-pair reads could not distinguish some IMGT-functional V segments, including TRBV6-2 and TRBV6-3, those segments were excluded. A later analysis associated 16,951 TCR beta sequences with specific HLA alleles at a false discovery rate of 0.05.

In this chain, TRBV13 is recombined with TRBJ2-3; 7 bases in between match TRBD2. The TCR sequence derives from a middle-aged man in good health and CMV-seronegative. Sequencing used PBMCs. The CDR3 reads as follows: CASSLEAGVTDTQYF. The sequence in DNA is TGTGCCAGCAGCTTAGAGGCGGGAGTAACAGATACGCAGTATTTT.